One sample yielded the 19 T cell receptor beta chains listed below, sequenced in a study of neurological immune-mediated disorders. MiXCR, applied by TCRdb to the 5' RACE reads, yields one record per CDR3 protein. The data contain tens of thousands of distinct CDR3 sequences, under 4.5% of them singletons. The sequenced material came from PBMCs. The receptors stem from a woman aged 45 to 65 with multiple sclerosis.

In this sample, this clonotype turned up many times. The CDR3 here is CAIRPGQENTGELFF. The CDR3 nucleotides are TGTGCCATCAGGCCGGGACAGGAAAACACCGGGGAGCTGTTTTTT. V gene TRBV10-3 combines with J gene TRBJ2-2; 8 bases are a match to TRBD1. The CDR3 totals 15 residues. Losses at the gene ends were 6 bases for V and 2 bases for J; bases not matched to a gene: 5. The germline V gene has CDR1 ENHRY and CDR2 SYGVKD.

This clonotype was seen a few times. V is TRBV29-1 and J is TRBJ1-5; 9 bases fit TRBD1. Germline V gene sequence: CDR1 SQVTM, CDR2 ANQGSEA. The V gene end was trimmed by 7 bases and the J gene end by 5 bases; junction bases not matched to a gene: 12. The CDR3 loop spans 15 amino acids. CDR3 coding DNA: TGCAGCGGGATTAACCGGGACAGGGCCGATCAGCCCCAGCATTTT. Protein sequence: CSGINRDRADQPQHF.

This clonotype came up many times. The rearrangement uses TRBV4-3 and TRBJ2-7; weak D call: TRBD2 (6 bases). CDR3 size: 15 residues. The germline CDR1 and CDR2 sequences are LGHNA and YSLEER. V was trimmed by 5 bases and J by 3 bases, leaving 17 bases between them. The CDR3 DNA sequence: TGCGCCAGCAGCTACGTTGGGGGAGGAGGCTACGAGCAGTACTTC. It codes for CASSYVGGGGYEQYF.

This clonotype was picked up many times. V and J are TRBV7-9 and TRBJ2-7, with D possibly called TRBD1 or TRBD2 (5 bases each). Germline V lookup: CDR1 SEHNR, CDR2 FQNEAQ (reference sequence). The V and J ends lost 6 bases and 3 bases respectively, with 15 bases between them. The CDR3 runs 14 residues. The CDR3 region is CASRGMGVGYEQYF. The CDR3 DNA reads TGTGCCAGCAGAGGAATGGGGGTTGGCTACGAGCAGTACTTC.

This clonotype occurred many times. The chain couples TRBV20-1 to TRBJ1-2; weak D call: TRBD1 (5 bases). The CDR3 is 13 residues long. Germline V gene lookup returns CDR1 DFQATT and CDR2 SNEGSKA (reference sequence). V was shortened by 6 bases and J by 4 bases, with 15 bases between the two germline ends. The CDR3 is CSACLRDSYGYTF. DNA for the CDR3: TGCAGTGCCTGCCTCCGGGACTCCTATGGCTACACCTTC.

CDR3 region: CASSFWGAANEQFF. The CDR3 nucleotides are TGTGCCAGCAGTTTTTGGGGGGCTGCCAATGAGCAGTTCTTC. V is TRBV27 and J is TRBJ2-1; D tentatively reads TRBD1 or TRBD2 (6 bases each). Trimming removed 3 bases from V and 6 bases from J, with 12 bases in between. This CDR3 contains 14 residues. CDR1 and CDR2 (germline): MNHEY, SMNVEV (reference sequence).

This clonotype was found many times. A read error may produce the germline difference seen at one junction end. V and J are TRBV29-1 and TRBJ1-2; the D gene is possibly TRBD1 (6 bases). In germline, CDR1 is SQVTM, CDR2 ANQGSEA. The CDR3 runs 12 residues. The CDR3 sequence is CSVEDRHDRLTF. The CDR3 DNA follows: TGCAGCGTAGAAGACAGGCATGACCGGCTCACCTTC. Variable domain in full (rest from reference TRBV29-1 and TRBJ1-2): SAVISQKPSRDICQRGTSLTIQCQVDSQVTMMFWYRQQPGQSLTLIATANQGSEATYESGFVIDKFPISRPNLTFSTLTVSNMSPEDSSIYLCSVEDRHDRLTFGSGTRLTVV.

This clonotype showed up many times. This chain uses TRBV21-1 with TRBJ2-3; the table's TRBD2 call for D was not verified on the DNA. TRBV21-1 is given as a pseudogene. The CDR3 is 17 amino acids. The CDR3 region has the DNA TGTGCCAGCAGCCCGCAGCGACTAGCGGGGGGCACAGATACGCAGTATTTT. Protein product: CASSPQRLAGGTDTQYF.

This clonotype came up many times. The CDR3 reads CASSKAHPGREQFF. CDR3 nucleotide sequence: TGTGCCAGCAGCAAAGCTCACCCAGGCAGGGAGCAGTTCTTC. V gene TRBV21-1 combines with J gene TRBJ2-1. TRBV21-1 is tagged as a pseudogene. The CDR3 spans 14 residues.

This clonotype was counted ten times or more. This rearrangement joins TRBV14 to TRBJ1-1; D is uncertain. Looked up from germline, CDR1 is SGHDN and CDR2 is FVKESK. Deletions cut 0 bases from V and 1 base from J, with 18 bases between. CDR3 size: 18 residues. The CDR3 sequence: CASSQDEWIGLTNTEAFF. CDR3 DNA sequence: TGTGCCAGCAGCCAAGATGAATGGATCGGGCTTACGAACACTGAAGCTTTCTTT.

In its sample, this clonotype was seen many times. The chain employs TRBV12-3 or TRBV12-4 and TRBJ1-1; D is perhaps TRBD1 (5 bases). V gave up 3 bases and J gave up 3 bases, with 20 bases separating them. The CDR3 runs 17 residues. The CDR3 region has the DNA TGTGCCAGCAGTTTGGTTTTGGGGCGCGACAAGGACACTGAAGCTTTCTTT. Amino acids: CASSLVLGRDKDTEAFF.

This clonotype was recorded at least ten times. The CDR3 spells CSATRTSNEQFF. The CDR3 coding sequence is TGCAGTGCTACCCGGACTAGCAATGAGCAGTTCTTC. The chain combines TRBV20-1 with TRBJ2-1, with TRBD2 identical over 7 bases. V lost 4 bases and J lost 6; bases outside the gene matches: 3. Germline loops: CDR1 DFQATT, CDR2 SNEGSKA (reference sequence). There are 12 residues in the CDR3.

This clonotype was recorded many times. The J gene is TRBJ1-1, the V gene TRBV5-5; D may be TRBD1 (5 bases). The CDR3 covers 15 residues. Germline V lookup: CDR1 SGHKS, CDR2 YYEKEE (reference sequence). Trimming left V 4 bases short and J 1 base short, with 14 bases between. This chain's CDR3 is CASSGSGTRNTEAFF. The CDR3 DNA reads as TGTGCCAGCAGCGGATCAGGGACTAGGAACACTGAAGCTTTCTTT.

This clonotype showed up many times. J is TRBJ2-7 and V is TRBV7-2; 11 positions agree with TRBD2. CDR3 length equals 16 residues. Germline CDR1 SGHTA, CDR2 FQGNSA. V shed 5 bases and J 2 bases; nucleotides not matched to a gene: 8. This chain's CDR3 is CASSPSGGPYTYEQYF. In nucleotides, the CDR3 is TGTGCCAGCAGCCCTAGCGGGGGGCCTTACACCTACGAGCAGTACTTC.

CDR3 sequence reads: CASSLNGGFSYNEQFF. DNA for the CDR3: TGTGCCAGCAGCTTAAATGGGGGATTCTCCTACAATGAGCAGTTCTTC. The genes are TRBV7-3 and TRBJ2-1; D tentatively fits TRBD1 or TRBD2 (5 bases each). V lost 1 base to trimming and J lost 0 bases, with 10 bases between them. The CDR3 contains 16 residues. Germline V gene data show CDR1 as SGHTA and CDR2 as FQGTGA.

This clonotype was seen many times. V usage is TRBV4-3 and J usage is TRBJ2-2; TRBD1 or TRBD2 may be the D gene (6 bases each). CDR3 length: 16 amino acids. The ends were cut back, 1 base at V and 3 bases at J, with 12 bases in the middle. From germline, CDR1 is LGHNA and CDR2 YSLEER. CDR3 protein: CASSQGGAGYTGELFF. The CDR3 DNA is TGCGCCAGCAGCCAAGGGGGGGCGGGTTACACCGGGGAGCTGTTTTTT.

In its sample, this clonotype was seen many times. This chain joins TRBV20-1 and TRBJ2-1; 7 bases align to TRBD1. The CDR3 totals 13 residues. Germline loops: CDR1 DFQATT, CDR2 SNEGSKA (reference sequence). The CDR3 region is CTFRTGGEGEQFF. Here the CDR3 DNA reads TGCACTTTTAGGACAGGTGGGGAAGGTGAGCAGTTCTTC.

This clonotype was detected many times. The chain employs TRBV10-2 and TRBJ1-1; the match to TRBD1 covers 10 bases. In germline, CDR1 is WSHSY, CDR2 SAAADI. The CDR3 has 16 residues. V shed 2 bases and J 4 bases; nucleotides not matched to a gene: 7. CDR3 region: CASSEPRQGASTEAFF. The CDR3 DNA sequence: TGCGCCAGCAGTGAGCCTAGACAGGGGGCGAGCACTGAAGCTTTCTTT.

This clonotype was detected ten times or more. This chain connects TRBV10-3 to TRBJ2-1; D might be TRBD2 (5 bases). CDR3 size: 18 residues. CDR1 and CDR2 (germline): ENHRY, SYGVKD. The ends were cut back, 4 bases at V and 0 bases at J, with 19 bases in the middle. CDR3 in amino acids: CAISVRDYVRGSYNEQFF. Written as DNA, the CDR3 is TGTGCCATCAGTGTCAGAGACTACGTTCGCGGCTCCTACAATGAGCAGTTCTTC.